The rows below give T cell receptor beta chains drawn from one sample of a study of T cell responses to AZD1222 COVID-19 vaccine. The protocol was immunoSEQ multiplex PCR, while the TCRdb copy is restricted to in-frame clones and leaves out a portion. The data show about 130,000 clones, with approximately 88% seen just once and approximately 4% held by the top ten. The source was peripheral blood, collected on day 0 of AZD1222 vaccination. The receptors come from an adult in good health. Both conserved end residues are part of each CDR3. The D gene is left open where the match is weak. Expanded clones get a size class; other rows say once, few or many, or leave the size out.

TRBV5-4,.,.,TRBJ2-2,CASHPQAQNTGELFF,TGTGCCAGCCATCCTCAAGCTCAGAACACCGGGGAGCTGTTTTTT
TRBV15,once,TRBD1,TRBJ1-5,CATSRPGQGKGNQPQHF,TGTGCCACCAGCAGGCCGGGACAGGGGAAAGGCAATCAGCCCCAGCATTTT
TRBV7-9,.,.,TRBJ1-1,CASSLMMNTEAFF,TGTGCCAGCAGCTTGATGATGAACACTGAAGCTTTCTTT
TRBV7-9,.,TRBD2,TRBJ2-5,CASSSLRQAGGEETQYF,TGTGCCAGCAGCTCCCTTCGACAAGCGGGGGGGGAAGAGACCCAGTACTTC
TRBV19,.,TRBD1,TRBJ1-5,CASSARQGHQPQHF,TGTGCCAGTAGTGCTCGACAGGGGCATCAGCCCCAGCATTTT
TRBV6-5,.,TRBD1,TRBJ1-4,CASSFLRDRGPEKLFF,TGTGCCAGCAGTTTTCTCCGGGACAGGGGGCCTGAAAAACTGTTTTTT
TRBV2,.,TRBD1,TRBJ1-5,CASRGQGSQPQHF,TGTGCCAGCAGAGGACAGGGGAGTCAGCCCCAGCATTTT
TRBV20-1,few,.,TRBJ1-5,CSASKVGNGNQPQHF,TGCAGTGCTAGTAAGGTGGGGAATGGCAATCAGCCCCAGCATTTT
TRBV11-2,.,.,TRBJ2-2,CASSFGGHGGELFF,TGTGCCAGCAGCTTTGGGGGGCACGGCGGGGAGCTGTTTTTT
TRBV5-1,.,.,TRBJ1-6,CASSLEGAPLHF,TGCGCCAGCAGCTTGGAGGGGGCACCCCTCCACTTT
TRBV12-3/TRBV12-4,.,.,TRBJ1-2,CASSLGPNYGYTF,TGTGCCAGCAGTTTAGGGCCTAACTATGGCTACACCTTC
TRBV28,.,TRBD1,TRBJ1-3,CASTPYGTADSGNTIYF,TGTGCCAGCACTCCTTACGGGACAGCGGACTCTGGAAACACCATATATTTT
TRBV3-1/TRBV3-2,.,.,TRBJ2-3,CASSPSPASTNTQYF,TGTGCCAGCAGCCCTTCCCCGGCAAGCACAAATACGCAGTATTTT
TRBV5-6,.,TRBD1,TRBJ1-2,CASSPGQRRSGSGYTF,TGTGCCAGCAGCCCGGGACAGCGTCGTTCTGGCTCTGGCTACACCTTC
TRBV28,.,.,TRBJ1-5,CASSPDHSNQPQHF,TGTGCCAGCAGTCCGGACCATAGCAATCAGCCCCAGCATTTT
TRBV6-1,.,.,TRBJ2-7,CASSEGTRSSYEQYF,TGTGCCAGCAGTGAAGGTACACGGTCTTCCTACGAGCAGTACTTC
TRBV3-1/TRBV3-2,.,.,TRBJ1-1,CASSQVTGEAFF,TGTGCCAGCAGCCAAGTAACAGGGGAAGCTTTCTTT
TRBV29-1,.,TRBD1,TRBJ2-7,CSVEGQGGEQYF,TGCAGCGTTGAGGGACAGGGTGGCGAGCAGTACTTC
TRBV30,.,.,TRBJ1-5,CAWGLGFSNQPQHF,TGTGCCTGGGGGTTGGGTTTTAGCAATCAGCCCCAGCATTTT